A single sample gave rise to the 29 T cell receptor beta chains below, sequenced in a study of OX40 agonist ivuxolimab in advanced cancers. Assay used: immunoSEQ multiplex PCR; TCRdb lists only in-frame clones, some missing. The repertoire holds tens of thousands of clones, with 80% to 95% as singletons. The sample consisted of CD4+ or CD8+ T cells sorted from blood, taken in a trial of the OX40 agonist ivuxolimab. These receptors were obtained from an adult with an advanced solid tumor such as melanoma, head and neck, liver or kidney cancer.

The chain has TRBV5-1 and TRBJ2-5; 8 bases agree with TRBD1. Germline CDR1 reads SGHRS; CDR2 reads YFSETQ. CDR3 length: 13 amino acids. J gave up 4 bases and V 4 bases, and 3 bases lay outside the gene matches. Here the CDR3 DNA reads TGCGCCAGCAGCGGACAGGGTGGAGAGACCCAGTACTTC. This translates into CASSGQGGETQYF.

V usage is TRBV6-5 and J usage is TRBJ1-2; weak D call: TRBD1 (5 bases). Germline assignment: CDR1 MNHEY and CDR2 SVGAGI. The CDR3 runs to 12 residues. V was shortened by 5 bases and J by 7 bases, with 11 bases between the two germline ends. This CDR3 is CASSSQGSGYTF. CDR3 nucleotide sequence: TGTGCCAGCAGTAGCCAGGGAAGTGGCTACACCTTC.

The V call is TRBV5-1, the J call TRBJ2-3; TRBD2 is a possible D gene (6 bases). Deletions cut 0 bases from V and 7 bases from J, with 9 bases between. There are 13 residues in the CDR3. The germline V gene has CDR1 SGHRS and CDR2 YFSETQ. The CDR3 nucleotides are TGCGCCAGCAGCTTGGGCGGGGAAAATACGCAGTATTTT. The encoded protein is CASSLGGENTQYF.

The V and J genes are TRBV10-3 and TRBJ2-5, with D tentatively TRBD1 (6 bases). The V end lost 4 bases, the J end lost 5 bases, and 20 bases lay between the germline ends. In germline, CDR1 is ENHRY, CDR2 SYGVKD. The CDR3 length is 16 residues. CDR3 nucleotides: TGTGCCATCAGTGCCTTCTCAGGGGTCGATGGCGAGACCCAGTACTTC. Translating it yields CAISAFSGVDGETQYF.

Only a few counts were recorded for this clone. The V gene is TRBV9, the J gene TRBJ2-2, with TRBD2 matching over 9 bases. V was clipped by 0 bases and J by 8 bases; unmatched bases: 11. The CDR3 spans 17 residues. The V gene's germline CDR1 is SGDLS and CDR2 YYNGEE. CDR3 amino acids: CASSVGAGGPGVGELFF. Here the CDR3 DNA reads TGTGCCAGCAGCGTAGGAGCGGGAGGCCCGGGGGTTGGGGAGCTGTTTTTT. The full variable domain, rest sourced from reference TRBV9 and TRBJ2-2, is DSGVTQTPKHLITATGQRVTLRCSPRSGDLSVYWYQQSLDQGLQFLIQYYNGEERAKGNILERFSAQQFPDLHSELNLSSLELGDSALYFCASSVGAGGPGVGELFFGEGSRLTVL.

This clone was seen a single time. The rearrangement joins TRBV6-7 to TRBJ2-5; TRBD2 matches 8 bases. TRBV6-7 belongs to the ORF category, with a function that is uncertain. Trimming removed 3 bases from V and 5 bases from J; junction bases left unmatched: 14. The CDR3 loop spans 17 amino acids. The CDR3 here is CASSYQPAAGGGETQYF. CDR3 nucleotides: TGTGCCAGCAGTTATCAGCCCGCCGCGGGAGGAGGGGAGACCCAGTACTTC.

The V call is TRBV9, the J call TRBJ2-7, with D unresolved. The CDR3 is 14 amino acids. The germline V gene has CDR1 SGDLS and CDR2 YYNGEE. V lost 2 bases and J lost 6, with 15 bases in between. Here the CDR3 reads CASSVLGGAGEQYF. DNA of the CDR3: TGTGCCAGCAGCGTCCTAGGTGGTGCAGGCGAGCAGTACTTC. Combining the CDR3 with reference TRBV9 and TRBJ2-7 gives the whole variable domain DSGVTQTPKHLITATGQRVTLRCSPRSGDLSVYWYQQSLDQGLQFLIQYYNGEERAKGNILERFSAQQFPDLHSELNLSSLELGDSALYFCASSVLGGAGEQYFGPGTRLTVT.

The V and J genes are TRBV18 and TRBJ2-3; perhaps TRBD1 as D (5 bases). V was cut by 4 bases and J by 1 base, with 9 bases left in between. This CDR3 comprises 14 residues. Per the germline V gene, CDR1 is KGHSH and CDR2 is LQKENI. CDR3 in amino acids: CASSRSQGTDTQYF. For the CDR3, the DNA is TGTGCCAGCTCACGTTCACAGGGCACAGATACGCAGTATTTT. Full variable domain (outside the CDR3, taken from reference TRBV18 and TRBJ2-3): NAGVMQNPRHLVRRRGQEARLRCSPMKGHSHVYWYRQLPEEGLKFMVYLQKENIIDESGMPKERFSAEFPKEGPSILRIQQVVRGDSAAYFCASSRSQGTDTQYFGPGTRLTVL.

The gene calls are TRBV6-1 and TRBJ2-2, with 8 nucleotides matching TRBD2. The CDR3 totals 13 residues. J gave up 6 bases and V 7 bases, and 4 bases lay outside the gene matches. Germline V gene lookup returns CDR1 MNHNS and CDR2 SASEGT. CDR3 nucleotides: TGTGCCAGCAACCGGGAGGGGCCCGGGGAGCTGTTTTTT. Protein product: CASNREGPGELFF.

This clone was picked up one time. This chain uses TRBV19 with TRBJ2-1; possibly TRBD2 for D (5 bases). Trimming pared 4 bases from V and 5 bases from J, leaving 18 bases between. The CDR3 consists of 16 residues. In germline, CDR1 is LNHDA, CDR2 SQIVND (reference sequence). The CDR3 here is CASSTPGGLTNNEQFF. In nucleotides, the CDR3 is TGTGCCAGTAGTACCCCTGGCGGACTTACGAACAATGAGCAGTTCTTC. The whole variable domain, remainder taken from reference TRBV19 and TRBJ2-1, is DGGITQSPKYLFRKEGQNVTLSCEQNLNHDAMYWYRQDPGQGLRLIYYSQIVNDFQKGDIAEGYSVSREKKESFPLTVTSAQKNPTAFYLCASSTPGGLTNNEQFFGPGTRLTVL.

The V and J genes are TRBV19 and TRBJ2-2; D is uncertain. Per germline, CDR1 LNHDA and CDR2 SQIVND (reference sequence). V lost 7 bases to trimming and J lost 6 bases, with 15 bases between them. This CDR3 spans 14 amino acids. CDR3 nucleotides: TGTGCCAGTAATGTCTTAAGTTCTGCCGGGGAGCTGTTTTTT. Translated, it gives CASNVLSSAGELFF.

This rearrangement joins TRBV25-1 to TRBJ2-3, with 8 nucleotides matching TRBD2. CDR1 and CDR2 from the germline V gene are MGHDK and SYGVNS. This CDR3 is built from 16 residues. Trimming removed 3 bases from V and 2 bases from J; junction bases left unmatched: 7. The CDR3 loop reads CASSDHLAGSTDTQYF. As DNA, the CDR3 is TGTGCCAGCAGTGATCACTTAGCGGGATCCACAGATACGCAGTATTTT.

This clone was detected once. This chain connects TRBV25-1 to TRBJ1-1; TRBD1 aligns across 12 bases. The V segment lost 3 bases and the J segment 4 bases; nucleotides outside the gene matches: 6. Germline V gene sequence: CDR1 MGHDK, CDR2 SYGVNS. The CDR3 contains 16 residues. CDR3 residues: CASSDPGQGASTEAFF. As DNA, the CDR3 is TGTGCCAGCAGTGACCCGGGACAGGGGGCATCCACTGAAGCTTTCTTT.

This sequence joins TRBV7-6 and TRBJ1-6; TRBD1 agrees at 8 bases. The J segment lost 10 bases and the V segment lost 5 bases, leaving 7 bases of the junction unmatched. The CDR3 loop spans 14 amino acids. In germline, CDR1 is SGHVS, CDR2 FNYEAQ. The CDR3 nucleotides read TGTGCCAGCAGCACGGGACAGGTTGGATCACCCCTCCACTTT. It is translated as CASSTGQVGSPLHF. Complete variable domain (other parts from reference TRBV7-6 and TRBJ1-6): GAGVSQSPRYKVTKRGQDVALRCDPISGHVSLYWYRQALGQGPEFLTYFNYEAQQDKSGLPNDRFSAERPEGSISTLTIQRTEQRDSAMYRCASSTGQVGSPLHFGNGTRLTVT.

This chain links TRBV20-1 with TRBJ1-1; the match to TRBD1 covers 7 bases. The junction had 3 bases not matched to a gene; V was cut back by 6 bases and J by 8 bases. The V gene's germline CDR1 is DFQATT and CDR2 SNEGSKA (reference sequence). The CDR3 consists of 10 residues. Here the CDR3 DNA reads TGCAGTGCCACGGACAGGGAAGCTTTCTTT. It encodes CSATDREAFF.

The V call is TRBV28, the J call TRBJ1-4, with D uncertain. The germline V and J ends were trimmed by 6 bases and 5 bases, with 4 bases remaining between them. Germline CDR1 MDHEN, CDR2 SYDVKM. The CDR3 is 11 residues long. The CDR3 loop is CASSLNEKLFF. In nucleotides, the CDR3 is TGTGCCAGCAGCCTCAATGAAAAACTGTTTTTT.

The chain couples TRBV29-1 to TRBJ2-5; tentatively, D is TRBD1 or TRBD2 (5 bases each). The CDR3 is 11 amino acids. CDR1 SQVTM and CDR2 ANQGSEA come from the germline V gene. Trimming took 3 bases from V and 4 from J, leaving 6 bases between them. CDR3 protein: CSVDGTETQYF. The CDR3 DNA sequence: TGCAGCGTTGATGGGACAGAGACCCAGTACTTC.

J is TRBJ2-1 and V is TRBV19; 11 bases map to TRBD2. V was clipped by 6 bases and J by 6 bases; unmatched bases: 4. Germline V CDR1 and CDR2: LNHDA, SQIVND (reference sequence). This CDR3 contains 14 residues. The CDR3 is CASRSLAGGNEQFF. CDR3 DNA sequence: TGTGCCAGTAGATCCCTAGCGGGAGGCAATGAGCAGTTCTTC.

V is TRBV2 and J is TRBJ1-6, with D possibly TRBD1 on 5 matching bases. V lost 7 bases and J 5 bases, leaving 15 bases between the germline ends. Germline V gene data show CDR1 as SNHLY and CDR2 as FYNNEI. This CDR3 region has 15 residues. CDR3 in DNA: TGTGCCAGCATGTCGGTTGGGGCGAATAATTCACCCCTCCACTTT. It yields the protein CASMSVGANNSPLHF.

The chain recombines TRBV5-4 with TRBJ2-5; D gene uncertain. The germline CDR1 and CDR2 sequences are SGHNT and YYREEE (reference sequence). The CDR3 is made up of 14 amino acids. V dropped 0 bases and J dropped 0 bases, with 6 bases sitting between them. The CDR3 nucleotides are TGTGCCAGCAGCTTGGCGGAAAACCAAGAGACCCAGTACTTC. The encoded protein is CASSLAENQETQYF.

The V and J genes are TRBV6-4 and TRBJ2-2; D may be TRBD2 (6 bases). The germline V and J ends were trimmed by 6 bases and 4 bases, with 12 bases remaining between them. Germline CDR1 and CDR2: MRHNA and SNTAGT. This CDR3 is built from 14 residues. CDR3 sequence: CASSAGRSTGELFF. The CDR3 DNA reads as TGTGCCAGCAGCGCGGGACGGAGCACCGGGGAGCTGTTTTTT.

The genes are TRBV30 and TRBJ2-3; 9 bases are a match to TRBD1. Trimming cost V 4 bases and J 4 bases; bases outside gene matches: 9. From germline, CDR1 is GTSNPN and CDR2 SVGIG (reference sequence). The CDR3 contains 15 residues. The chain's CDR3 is CAWTGTGISPDTQYF. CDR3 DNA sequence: TGTGCCTGGACCGGGACAGGGATAAGTCCAGATACGCAGTATTTT.

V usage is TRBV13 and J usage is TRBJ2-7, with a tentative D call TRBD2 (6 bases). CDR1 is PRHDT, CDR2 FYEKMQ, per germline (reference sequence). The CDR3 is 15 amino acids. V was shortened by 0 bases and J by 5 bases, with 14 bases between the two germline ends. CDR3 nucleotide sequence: TGTGCCAGCAGCTTAGGTTGGGGGGAAGGGGACGAGCAGTACTTC. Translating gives CASSLGWGEGDEQYF.

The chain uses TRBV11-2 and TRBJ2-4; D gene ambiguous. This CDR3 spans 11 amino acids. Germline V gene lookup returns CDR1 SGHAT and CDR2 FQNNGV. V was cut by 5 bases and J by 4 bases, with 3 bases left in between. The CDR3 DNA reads TGTGCCAGCAGCCCGAAAAACATTCAGTACTTC. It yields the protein CASSPKNIQYF.

CDR3 sequence reads: CASSRSGEKSYEQYF. CDR3 DNA sequence: TGTGCCAGCAGTCGGTCGGGGGAGAAATCCTACGAGCAGTACTTC. The rearrangement joins TRBV27 to TRBJ2-7; possible D gene TRBD2, 6 bases. Germline V gene data show CDR1 as MNHEY and CDR2 as SMNVEV (reference sequence). Trimming pared 5 bases from V and 1 base from J, leaving 15 bases between. This CDR3 is built from 15 residues.

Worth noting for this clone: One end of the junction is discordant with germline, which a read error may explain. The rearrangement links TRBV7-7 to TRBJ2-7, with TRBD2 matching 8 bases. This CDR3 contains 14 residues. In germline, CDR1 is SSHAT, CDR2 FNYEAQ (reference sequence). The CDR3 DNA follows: TGTGCTAGCAGCTTAATGGGGCGGGGGGACGAGCAGTACTTC. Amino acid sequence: CASSLMGRGDEQYF.

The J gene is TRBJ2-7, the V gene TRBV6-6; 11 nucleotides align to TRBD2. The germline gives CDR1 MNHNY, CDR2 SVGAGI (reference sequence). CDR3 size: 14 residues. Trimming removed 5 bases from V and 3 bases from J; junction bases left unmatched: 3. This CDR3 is CASSGTSGSYEQYF. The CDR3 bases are TGTGCCAGCAGTGGGACTAGCGGAAGCTACGAGCAGTACTTC.

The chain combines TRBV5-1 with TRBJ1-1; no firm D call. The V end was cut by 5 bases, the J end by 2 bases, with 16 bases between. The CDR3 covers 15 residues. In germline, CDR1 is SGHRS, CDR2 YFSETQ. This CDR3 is CASRGLAGGNTEAFF. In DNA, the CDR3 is TGCGCCAGCAGAGGGTTAGCAGGCGGCAACACTGAAGCTTTCTTT.

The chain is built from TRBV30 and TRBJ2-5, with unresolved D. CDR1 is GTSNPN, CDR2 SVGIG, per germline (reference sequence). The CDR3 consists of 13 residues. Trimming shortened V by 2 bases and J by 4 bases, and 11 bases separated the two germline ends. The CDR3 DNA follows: TGTGCCTGGAGTCAAGGATCGGTAGAGACCCAGTACTTC. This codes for CAWSQGSVETQYF.